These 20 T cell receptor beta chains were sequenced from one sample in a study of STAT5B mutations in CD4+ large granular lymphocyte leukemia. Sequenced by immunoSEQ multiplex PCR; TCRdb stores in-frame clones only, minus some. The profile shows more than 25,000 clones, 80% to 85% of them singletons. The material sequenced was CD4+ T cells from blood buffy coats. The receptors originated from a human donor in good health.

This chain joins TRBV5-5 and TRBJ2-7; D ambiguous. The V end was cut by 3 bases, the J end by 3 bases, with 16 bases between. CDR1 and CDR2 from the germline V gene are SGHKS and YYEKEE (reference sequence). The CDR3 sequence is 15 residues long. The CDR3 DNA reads TGTGCCAGCAGCTCGTGGATAGGGTCCAACTACGAGCAGTACGTC. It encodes CASSSWIGSNYEQYV.

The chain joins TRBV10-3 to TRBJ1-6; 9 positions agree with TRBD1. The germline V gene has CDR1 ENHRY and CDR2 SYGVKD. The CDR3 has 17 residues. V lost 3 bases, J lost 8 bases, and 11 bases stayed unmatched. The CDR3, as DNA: TGTGCCATCAGTGAAACCCTGACGGGACAGGGTCATTCACCCCTCCACTTT. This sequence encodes CAISETLTGQGHSPLHF.

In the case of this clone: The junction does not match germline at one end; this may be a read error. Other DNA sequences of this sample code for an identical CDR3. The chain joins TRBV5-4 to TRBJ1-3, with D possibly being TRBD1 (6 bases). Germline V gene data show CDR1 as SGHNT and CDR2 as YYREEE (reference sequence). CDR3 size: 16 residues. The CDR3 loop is CASSFPQGSSGNTIYF. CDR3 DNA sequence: TGTGCCAGCAGCTTCCCACAGGGATCCTCTGGGAACACCATATATTTT.

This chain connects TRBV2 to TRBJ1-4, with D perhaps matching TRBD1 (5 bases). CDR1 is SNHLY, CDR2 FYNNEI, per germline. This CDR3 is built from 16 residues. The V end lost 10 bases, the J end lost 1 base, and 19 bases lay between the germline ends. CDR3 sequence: CATQRAGMGTNEKLFF. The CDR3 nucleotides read TGTGCCACCCAACGGGCAGGGATGGGAACTAATGAAAAACTGTTTTTT.

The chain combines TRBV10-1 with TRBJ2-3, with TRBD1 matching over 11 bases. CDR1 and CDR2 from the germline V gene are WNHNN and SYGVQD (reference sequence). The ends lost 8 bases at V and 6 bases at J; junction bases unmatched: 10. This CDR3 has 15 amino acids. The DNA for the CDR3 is TGCGCCAGCCGTCCCGGGACAGGGGGAACTGATACGCAGTATTTT. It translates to CASRPGTGGTDTQYF.

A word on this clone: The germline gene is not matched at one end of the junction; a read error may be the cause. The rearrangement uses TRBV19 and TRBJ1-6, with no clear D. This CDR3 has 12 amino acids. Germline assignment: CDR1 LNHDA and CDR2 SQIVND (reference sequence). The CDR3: CASRIELSPLHF. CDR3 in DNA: TGTGCCAGTAGGATAGAACTCTCACCCCTCCACTTT.

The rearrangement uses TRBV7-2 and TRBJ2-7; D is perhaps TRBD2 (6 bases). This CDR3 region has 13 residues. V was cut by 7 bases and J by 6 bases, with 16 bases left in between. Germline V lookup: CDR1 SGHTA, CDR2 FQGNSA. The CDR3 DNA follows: TGTGCCAGCACGGCCCCGGGAGTCGGCGAGCAGTACTTC. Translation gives CASTAPGVGEQYF.

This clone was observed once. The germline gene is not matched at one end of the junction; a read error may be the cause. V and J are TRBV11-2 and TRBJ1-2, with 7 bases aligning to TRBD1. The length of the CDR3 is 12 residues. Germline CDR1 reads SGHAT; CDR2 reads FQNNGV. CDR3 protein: CASSSRTGTDDF. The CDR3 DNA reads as TGTGCCAGCAGCTCCAGGACTGGGACAGACGACTTC.

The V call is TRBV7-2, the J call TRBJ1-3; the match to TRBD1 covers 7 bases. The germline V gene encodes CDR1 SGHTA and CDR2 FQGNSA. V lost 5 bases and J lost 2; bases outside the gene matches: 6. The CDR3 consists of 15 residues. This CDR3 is CASSPGGNPGNTIYF. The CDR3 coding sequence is TGTGCCAGCAGCCCAGGGGGGAACCCTGGAAACACCATATATTTT.

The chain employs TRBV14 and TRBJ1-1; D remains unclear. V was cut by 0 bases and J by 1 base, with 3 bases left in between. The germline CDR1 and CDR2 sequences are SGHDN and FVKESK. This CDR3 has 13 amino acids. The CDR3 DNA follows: TGTGCCAGCAGCCAAGATCAGAACACTGAAGCTTTCTTT. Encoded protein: CASSQDQNTEAFF. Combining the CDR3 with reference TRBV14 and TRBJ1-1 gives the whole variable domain EAGVTQFPSHSVIEKGQTVTLRCDPISGHDNLYWYRRVMGKEIKFLLHFVKESKQDESGMPNNRFLAERTGGTYSTLKVQPAELEDSGVYFCASSQDQNTEAFFGQGTRLTVV.

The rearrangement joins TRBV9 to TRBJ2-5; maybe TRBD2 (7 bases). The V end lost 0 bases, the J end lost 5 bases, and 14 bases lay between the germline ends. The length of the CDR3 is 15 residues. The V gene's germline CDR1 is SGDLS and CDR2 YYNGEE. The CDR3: CASSVDRGAGETQYF. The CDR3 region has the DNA TGTGCCAGCAGCGTAGATCGGGGGGCGGGGGAGACCCAGTACTTC.

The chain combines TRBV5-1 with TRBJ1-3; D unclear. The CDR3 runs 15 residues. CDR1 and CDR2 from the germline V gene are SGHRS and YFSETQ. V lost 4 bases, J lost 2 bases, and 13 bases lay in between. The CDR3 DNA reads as TGCGCCAGCAGCCTGCTGGGAGATACTGGAAACACCATATATTTT. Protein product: CASSLLGDTGNTIYF.

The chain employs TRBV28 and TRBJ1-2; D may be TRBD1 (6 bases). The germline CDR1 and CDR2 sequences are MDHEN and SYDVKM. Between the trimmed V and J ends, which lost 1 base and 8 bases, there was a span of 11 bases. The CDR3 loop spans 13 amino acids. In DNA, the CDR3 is TGTGCCAGCAGTTTATCAGGGGTCAGCGGCTACACCTTC. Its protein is CASSLSGVSGYTF.

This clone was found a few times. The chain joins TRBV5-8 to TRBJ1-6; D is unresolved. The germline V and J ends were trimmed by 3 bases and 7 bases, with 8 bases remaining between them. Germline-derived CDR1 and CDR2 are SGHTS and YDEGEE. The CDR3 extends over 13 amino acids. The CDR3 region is CASSWEVNSPLHF. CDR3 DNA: TGTGCCAGCAGCTGGGAGGTGAATTCACCCCTCCACTTT.

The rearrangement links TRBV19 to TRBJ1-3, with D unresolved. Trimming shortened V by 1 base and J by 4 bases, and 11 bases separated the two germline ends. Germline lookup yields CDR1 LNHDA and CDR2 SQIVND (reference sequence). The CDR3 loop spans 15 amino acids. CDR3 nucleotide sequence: TGTGCCAGTAGTATAGTGGACTTATCCGGAAACACCATATATTTT. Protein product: CASSIVDLSGNTIYF.

The CDR3 loop is CASSQGGWAEAFF. The CDR3 nucleotides are TGTGCCAGCAGCCAAGGGGGATGGGCTGAAGCTTTCTTT. The chain has TRBV14 and TRBJ1-1; D is undetermined. CDR3 size: 13 residues. Trimming cost V 1 base and J 6 bases, with 9 bases left between them. Germline V gene sequence: CDR1 SGHDN, CDR2 FVKESK.

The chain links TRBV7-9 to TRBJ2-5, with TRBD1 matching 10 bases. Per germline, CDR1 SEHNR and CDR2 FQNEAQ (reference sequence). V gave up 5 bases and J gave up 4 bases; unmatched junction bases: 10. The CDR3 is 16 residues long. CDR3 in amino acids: CASSPRTGGVGETQYF. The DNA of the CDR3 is TGTGCCAGCAGCCCCCGGACAGGGGGAGTAGGAGAGACCCAGTACTTC.

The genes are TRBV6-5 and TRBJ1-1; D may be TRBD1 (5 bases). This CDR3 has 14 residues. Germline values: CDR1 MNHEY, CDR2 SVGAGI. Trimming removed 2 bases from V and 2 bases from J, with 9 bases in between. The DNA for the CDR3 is TGTGCCAGCAGTTACAGGGGAAGAAACACTGAAGCTTTCTTT. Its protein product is CASSYRGRNTEAFF.

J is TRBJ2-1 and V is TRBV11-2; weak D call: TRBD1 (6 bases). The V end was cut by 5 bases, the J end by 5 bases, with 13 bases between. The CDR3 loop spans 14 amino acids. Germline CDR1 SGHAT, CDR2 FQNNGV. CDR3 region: CASSGGQFNNEQFF. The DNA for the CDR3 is TGTGCCAGCAGCGGAGGACAGTTTAACAATGAGCAGTTCTTC.

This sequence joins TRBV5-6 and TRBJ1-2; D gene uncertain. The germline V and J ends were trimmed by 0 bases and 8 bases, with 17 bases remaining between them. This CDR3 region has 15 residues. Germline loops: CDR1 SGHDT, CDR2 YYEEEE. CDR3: CASSLAGRPSEGYTF. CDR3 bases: TGTGCCAGCAGCTTGGCGGGCAGGCCCTCGGAGGGCTACACCTTC.